This T cell receptor beta chain was sequenced in a study of response to subunit inactivated influenza vaccine. The study's findings and limits: With each seasonal influenza vaccination, the authors suggested, few new T cells are recruited.

This clonotype showed up just a few times. The antigen is not known. MiXCR was run by TCRdb on the RT-PCR reads, yielding one entry per CDR3 protein. The sample lists about 500,000 distinct CDR3 sequences, approximately 7.3% occurring once. The source was PBMCs from blood, collected about 23 months after vaccination. This TCR was sampled from a man between 50 and 75 years old who received an inactivated influenza vaccine.

The CDR3 bases are TGTGCCACCAGCAGCCTGTCGGGCGGGGCAGGAGATACGCAGTATTTT. Translated: CATSSLSGGAGDTQYF. The V call is TRBV15, the J call TRBJ2-3; the D gene is possibly TRBD2 (6 bases). The V end was cut by 3 bases, the J end by 5 bases, with 18 bases between. Germline CDR1 is LNHNV and CDR2 is YYDKDF (reference sequence). This CDR3 contains 16 residues.